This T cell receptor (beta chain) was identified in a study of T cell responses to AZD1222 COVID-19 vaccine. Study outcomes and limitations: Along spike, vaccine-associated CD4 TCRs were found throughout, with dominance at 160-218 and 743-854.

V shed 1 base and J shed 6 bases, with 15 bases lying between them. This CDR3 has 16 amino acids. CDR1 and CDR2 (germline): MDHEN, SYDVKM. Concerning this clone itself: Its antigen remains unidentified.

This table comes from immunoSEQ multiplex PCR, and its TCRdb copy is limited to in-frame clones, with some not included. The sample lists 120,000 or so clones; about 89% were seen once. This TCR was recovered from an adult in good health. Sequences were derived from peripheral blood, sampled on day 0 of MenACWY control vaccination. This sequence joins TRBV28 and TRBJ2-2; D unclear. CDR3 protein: CASSLYPLSDAGELFF. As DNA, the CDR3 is TGTGCCAGCAGTTTATACCCCCTTTCGGACGCCGGGGAGCTGTTTTTT.